This T cell receptor beta chain was found in a study of technical replicates of blood from a handful of donors. The CDR3 totals 13 residues. CDR1 and CDR2 from the germline V gene are SGDLS and YYNGEE. The germline V and J ends were trimmed by 0 bases and 7 bases, with 10 bases remaining between them. Profiled with immunoSEQ multiplex PCR; TCRdb holds only in-frame clones, not every one. The sample contains around 85,000 clones, approximately 94% of which appear only once. J is TRBJ1-2 and V is TRBV9; TRBD1 might be the D (5 bases). This clonotype was sampled from a human donor in good health. Sequenced: T cells isolated from PBMCs. The CDR3 nucleotides are TGTGCCAGCAGCGTAGTCGAGACAGTTGGCTACACCTTC. It encodes CASSVVETVGYTF.